This T cell receptor beta chain was captured by sequencing in a study of cytomegalovirus exposure and HLA in healthy donors. Overall study findings and caveats: Being productive about 87% or about 30% of the time was typical of most TCR beta V segments in an earlier analysis.

60 Vbeta and 13 Jbeta primers were used in PCR. The assay was immunoSEQ multiplex PCR, and TCRdb's table has in-frame clones only and misses some. The sample has 150,000 to 200,000 clones; approximately 72% are singletons. A note on this clone: Its antigen remains unidentified.

Germline lookup yields CDR1 MNHEY and CDR2 SVGAGI. V lost 6 bases to trimming and J lost 3 bases; unmatched junction nucleotides: 7. The CDR3 contains 14 residues. The V gene is TRBV6-5, the J gene TRBJ1-2; 7 nucleotides match TRBD1. Sample: PBMCs. This TCR was recovered from a female donor in good health and CMV-seronegative. The CDR3 DNA follows: TGTGCCAGCAGGAGTTTGGACAGGTACTATGGCTACACCTTC. Translating it yields CASRSLDRYYGYTF.